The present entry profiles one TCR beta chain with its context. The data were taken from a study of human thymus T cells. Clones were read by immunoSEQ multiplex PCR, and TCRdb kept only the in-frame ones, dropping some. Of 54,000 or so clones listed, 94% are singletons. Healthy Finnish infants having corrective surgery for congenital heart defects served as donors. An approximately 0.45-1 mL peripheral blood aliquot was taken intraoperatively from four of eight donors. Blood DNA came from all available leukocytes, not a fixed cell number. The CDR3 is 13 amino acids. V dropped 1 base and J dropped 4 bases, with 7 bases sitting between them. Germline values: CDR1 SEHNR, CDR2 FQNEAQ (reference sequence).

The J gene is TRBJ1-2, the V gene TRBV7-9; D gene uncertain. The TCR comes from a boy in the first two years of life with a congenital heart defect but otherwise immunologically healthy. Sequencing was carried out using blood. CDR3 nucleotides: TGTGCCAGCAGCTTAGGGGCTATCTATGGCTACACCTTC. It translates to CASSLGAIYGYTF.